This TCR beta chain derives from a study of Ad26.COV2.S vaccination and SARS-CoV-2 variants. About the research overall: Recipients of Ad26.COV2.S got it intramuscularly, once or twice 56 days apart.

The table came from immunoSEQ multiplex PCR; TCRdb's copy has only in-frame clones and leaves some out. Of roughly 240,000 clones listed, around 89% are singletons. Described treatment: some 19 received Ad26.COV2.S at low or high dose, single or two shots; about 5 received placebo; per-sample allocation not given. On day 63 after the first injection, vaccine and placebo recipients gave samples. Immunization relied on an Ad26 vector, which expressed Wuhan-strain SARS-CoV-2 spike. Notes on this clone: Its antigen is currently unknown.

Germline values: CDR1 MNHEY, CDR2 SVGAGI. Deletions cut 2 bases from V and 3 bases from J, with 8 bases between. This CDR3 has 14 amino acids. The study's findings and limits: Participants given vaccine showed non-spike TCR breadth similar to that of placebo recipients. Post-vaccination breadth of spike-specific CD8+ and CD4+ T cell responses was reportedly substantial.

The sequence was obtained from a person between 18 and 59 years old who received the Ad26.COV2.S COVID-19 vaccine or a placebo. The sample was peripheral blood, taken in a trial of Ad26.COV2.S vaccine versus placebo. The V gene is TRBV6-5, the J gene TRBJ2-1; weak D call: TRBD1 (6 bases). CDR3: CASSYGGGYNEQFF. The CDR3 nucleotides are TGTGCCAGCAGTTACGGGGGCGGCTACAATGAGCAGTTCTTC.